In its sample, the clone carrying this T cell receptor (beta chain) was seen once. The assay was immunoSEQ multiplex PCR, and TCRdb's table has in-frame clones only and misses some. Among about 75,000 clones listed, approximately 96% were seen once. The sample originates from a study of technical replicates of blood from several donors. Germline V gene lookup returns CDR1 MGHRA and CDR2 YSYEKL. The CDR3 spans 13 residues. V was trimmed by 0 bases and J by 2 bases, leaving 5 bases between them. This sequence was found in a human donor in good health. V usage is TRBV4-1 and J usage is TRBJ2-7; D gene ambiguous. Material for sequencing was T cells isolated from PBMCs. The CDR3 nucleotides read TGCGCCAGCAGCCAAGATACAGCCTACGAGCAGTACTTC. This gives the protein CASSQDTAYEQYF.